This paragraph reports one T cell receptor (beta chain). This clonotype was found many times. The antigen it binds to is not known. One base away there is no much larger clone; base qualities are not given. The treatment or condition label here, explained by the study, means: allogeneic hematopoietic cell transplantation with graft depleted of TCRalphabeta T cells and CD19 B cells. The transplant recipients were children given TCRalphabeta/CD19-depleted allogeneic hematopoietic cell grafts. The data originate from a study of T-cell reconstitution after alpha-beta-depleted transplantation in children (dated by TCRdb to the mid-2010s). Describing the broader study: The study quantitatively tracked T-cell immune reconstitution after TCRalphabeta/CD19-depleted allogeneic hematopoietic cell transplantation in children using TCR repertoire profiling.

The paper as a whole reports these results and caveats: The apparently early alphabetaT-cell count recovery about two months after transplant was reportedly dependent on only several hundred rapidly expanded clones derived from non-depleted graft cells. The frequencies of hyperexpanded clones fell over the following months, and after one year, T-cell counts and TCRbeta diversity were mostly attributed to newly produced T cells. In some patients, the high TCRbeta diversity seen at day 60 was put down to recipient T cells and intrathymic progenitors that had survived conditioning.

The library was produced with PCR. Instrument on record: Illumina HiSeq 2500. TCR libraries were prepared with molecular barcoding, using unique molecular identifiers to normalize TCRbeta repertoire quantification. TCRdb trimmed public reads at Q25 via fastp, called clones via MiXCR and kept in-frame beta chains. All rows with the same CDR3 protein become a single entry with the most common DNA and genes. This sample holds more than 200,000 distinct CDR3 sequences; over 20% were observed only once. Roughly 2.6% of the sample belongs to the ten largest clones. The sequencing here drew on PBMCs, taken before TCRalphabeta/CD19-depleted stem cell transplant. The TCR comes from a girl under 10 years old with Fanconi anemia, due to receive a stem cell transplant.

The nucleotides read TGTGCCAGCAGCTTTACAGGCAACTACAATGAGCAGTTCTTC. Its translation is CASSFTGNYNEQFF. The V and J genes are TRBV12-3 or TRBV12-4 and TRBJ2-1; matching of 5 bases hints at TRBD1 as the D gene. Trimming removed 6 bases from V and 3 bases from J, leaving 12 bases between the germline ends. Including cysteine and phenylalanine, the CDR3 has 14 amino acids. Here the CDR3 DNA is all that survives: 42 bases in frame from base 1.